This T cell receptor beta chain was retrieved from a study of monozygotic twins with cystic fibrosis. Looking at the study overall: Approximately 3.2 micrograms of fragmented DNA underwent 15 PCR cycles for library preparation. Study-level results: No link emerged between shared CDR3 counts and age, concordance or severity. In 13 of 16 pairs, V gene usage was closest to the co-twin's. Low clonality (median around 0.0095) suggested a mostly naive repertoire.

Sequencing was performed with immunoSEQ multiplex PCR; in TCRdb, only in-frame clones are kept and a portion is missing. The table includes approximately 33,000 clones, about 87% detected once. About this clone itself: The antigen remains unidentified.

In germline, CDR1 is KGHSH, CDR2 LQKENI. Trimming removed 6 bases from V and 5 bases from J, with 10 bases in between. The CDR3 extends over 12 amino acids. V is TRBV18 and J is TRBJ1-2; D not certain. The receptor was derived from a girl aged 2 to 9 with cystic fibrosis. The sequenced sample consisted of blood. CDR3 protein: CASSQLGYGYTF. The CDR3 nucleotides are TGTGCCAGCTCCCAGCTAGGGTATGGCTACACCTTC.